This is a list of T cell receptor beta chains from one sample in a study of T cell repertoires in ileal Crohn's disease. Generated by immunoSEQ multiplex PCR, the TCRdb table keeps only in-frame clones and is missing some. The sample lists around 16,000 clones, around 90% occurring once. The sequencing sample was made of ileal tissue. The receptors come from an adult with Crohn's disease. CDR3s include the opening cysteine and the closing phenylalanine or tryptophan. D genes are given only for firm matches. Clone size is not always given. Where it is, it says once, few, many or a class for expanded clones.

clone size: .
V gene: TRBV19
D gene: .
J gene: TRBJ1-3
CDR3 length: 15
CDR3 DNA: TGTGCCAGTAGTCCCCGGGACTGGGCTGGAAACACCATATATTTT
CDR3 protein: CASSPRDWAGNTIYF

clone size: .
V gene: TRBV5-4
D gene: TRBD1
J gene: TRBJ2-6
CDR3 length: 19
CDR3 DNA: TGTGCCACCCCAGCAGAACCCGGGACAGGCCCCTCTGGGGCCAACGTCCTGACTTTC
CDR3 protein: CATPAEPGTGPSGANVLTF

clone size: .
V gene: TRBV6-5
D gene: TRBD1
J gene: TRBJ2-7
CDR3 length: 13
CDR3 DNA: TGTGCCAGCAGGACAGGACAGGTCTGGGAGCAGTACTTC
CDR3 protein: CASRTGQVWEQYF

clone size: .
V gene: TRBV28
D gene: .
J gene: TRBJ1-5
CDR3 length: 16
CDR3 DNA: TGTGCCAGCAGTTTATACGTGACACTTAGCAATCAGCCCCAGCATTTT
CDR3 protein: CASSLYVTLSNQPQHF

clone size: .
V gene: TRBV4-1
D gene: .
J gene: TRBJ1-2
CDR3 length: 16
CDR3 DNA: TGCGCCAGCAGCCAAGAAGCGGGCTTGGGGCCCAAAGGCTACACCTTC
CDR3 protein: CASSQEAGLGPKGYTF

clone size: .
V gene: TRBV27
D gene: .
J gene: TRBJ2-7
CDR3 length: 15
CDR3 DNA: TGTGCCAGCAGTTTATACGGGGACCCCTCCTACGAGCAGTACTTC
CDR3 protein: CASSLYGDPSYEQYF

clone size: .
V gene: TRBV19
D gene: .
J gene: TRBJ2-5
CDR3 length: 13
CDR3 DNA: TGTGCCAGTAGCCCTAGTGTGGAAGAGACCCAGTACTTC
CDR3 protein: CASSPSVEETQYF

clone size: .
V gene: TRBV5-4
D gene: TRBD2
J gene: TRBJ2-5
CDR3 length: 14
CDR3 DNA: TGTGCCAGCAGCTTGGGCGGGGGTCAAGAGACCCAGTACTTC
CDR3 protein: CASSLGGGQETQYF

clone size: .
V gene: TRBV5-4
D gene: .
J gene: TRBJ1-2
CDR3 length: 15
CDR3 DNA: TGTGCCAGCAGCTTTTCCTTTGACGTTCTCTATGGCTACACCTTC
CDR3 protein: CASSFSFDVLYGYTF

clone size: few
V gene: TRBV6-1
D gene: .
J gene: TRBJ2-7
CDR3 length: 15
CDR3 DNA: TGTGCCAGCAGTGAAGCTTGGGGATCCTCCTACGAGCAGTACTTC
CDR3 protein: CASSEAWGSSYEQYF

clone size: .
V gene: TRBV4-2
D gene: .
J gene: TRBJ1-2
CDR3 length: 15
CDR3 DNA: TGTGCCAGCAGCCAAGAATTAGCGGCCAACTATGGCTACACCTTC
CDR3 protein: CASSQELAANYGYTF

clone size: .
V gene: TRBV19
D gene: TRBD1
J gene: TRBJ1-2
CDR3 length: 16
CDR3 DNA: TGTGCCAGTAGTATAGATCACGGGACAGGGAACATGGGCTACACCTTC
CDR3 protein: CASSIDHGTGNMGYTF

clone size: .
V gene: TRBV5-1
D gene: TRBD1
J gene: TRBJ1-4
CDR3 length: 15
CDR3 DNA: TGCGCCAGCAGCTGGAGTACAGGGGGCTATGAAAAACTGTTTTTT
CDR3 protein: CASSWSTGGYEKLFF

clone size: .
V gene: TRBV6-5
D gene: TRBD2
J gene: TRBJ2-7
CDR3 length: 14
CDR3 DNA: TGTGCCAGCAGTGTAGCGGGGGAGTCCTACGAGCAGTACTTC
CDR3 protein: CASSVAGESYEQYF

clone size: .
V gene: TRBV15
D gene: TRBD1
J gene: TRBJ2-7
CDR3 length: 14
CDR3 DNA: TGTGCCACCAGCAGAGGGACAGGGGAGTACGAGCAGTACTTC
CDR3 protein: CATSRGTGEYEQYF

clone size: .
V gene: TRBV7-4
D gene: .
J gene: TRBJ1-4
CDR3 length: 14
CDR3 DNA: TGTGCCAGCAGCCGTTACACAGATTTTGAAAAACTGTTTTTT
CDR3 protein: CASSRYTDFEKLFF

clone size: .
V gene: TRBV7-8
D gene: .
J gene: TRBJ2-1
CDR3 length: 17
CDR3 DNA: TGTGCCAGCAGCCACCCTTACCAGGCCAACTATAACAATGAGCAGTTCTTC
CDR3 protein: CASSHPYQANYNNEQFF

clone size: .
V gene: TRBV14
D gene: .
J gene: TRBJ2-1
CDR3 length: 18
CDR3 DNA: TGTGCCAGCAGCCAAGAATTTACTTGGGGTAGCCCCTACAATGAGCAGTTCTTC
CDR3 protein: CASSQEFTWGSPYNEQFF

clone size: .
V gene: TRBV7-3
D gene: .
J gene: TRBJ1-1
CDR3 length: 13
CDR3 DNA: TGTGCCAGCAGCCTACAGGGCAACACTGAAGCTTTCTTT
CDR3 protein: CASSLQGNTEAFF

clone size: .
V gene: TRBV9
D gene: .
J gene: TRBJ1-4
CDR3 length: 15
CDR3 DNA: TGTGCCAGCAGCCTAGGACAGTCCACTAATGAAAAACTGTTTTTT
CDR3 protein: CASSLGQSTNEKLFF

clone size: .
V gene: TRBV28
D gene: .
J gene: TRBJ2-2
CDR3 length: 15
CDR3 DNA: TGTGCCAGCAGTAGGACTATAGTTAACACCGGGGAGCTGTTTTTT
CDR3 protein: CASSRTIVNTGELFF

clone size: .
V gene: TRBV28
D gene: TRBD1
J gene: TRBJ1-5
CDR3 length: 15
CDR3 DNA: TGTGCCAGCAGTTTGAGGGGGCGCAACAATCAGCCCCAGCATTTT
CDR3 protein: CASSLRGRNNQPQHF

clone size: .
V gene: TRBV9
D gene: .
J gene: TRBJ2-6
CDR3 length: 15
CDR3 DNA: TGTGCCAGCAGCGTAGGGTTCTCTGGGGCCAACGTCCTGACTTTC
CDR3 protein: CASSVGFSGANVLTF

clone size: .
V gene: TRBV27
D gene: .
J gene: TRBJ1-4
CDR3 length: 15
CDR3 DNA: TGTGCCAGCAGTAGTGGACAGACAACTAATGAAAAACTGTTTTTT
CDR3 protein: CASSSGQTTNEKLFF

clone size: .
V gene: TRBV9
D gene: .
J gene: TRBJ2-7
CDR3 length: 16
CDR3 DNA: TGTGCCAGCAGCGTAGATGGCGGCTTAAGCTCCTACGAGCAGTACTTC
CDR3 protein: CASSVDGGLSSYEQYF

clone size: .
V gene: TRBV11-2
D gene: .
J gene: TRBJ1-2
CDR3 length: 14
CDR3 DNA: TGTGCCAGCAGCTTAGCCGCCACTAACTATGGCTACACCTTC
CDR3 protein: CASSLAATNYGYTF

clone size: .
V gene: TRBV5-4
D gene: TRBD1
J gene: TRBJ2-2
CDR3 length: 15
CDR3 DNA: TGTGCCAGCAGTACCGGACAGGGGTACGCCGGGGAGCTGTTTTTT
CDR3 protein: CASSTGQGYAGELFF

clone size: .
V gene: TRBV28
D gene: TRBD1
J gene: TRBJ1-5
CDR3 length: 14
CDR3 DNA: TGTGCCAGCAGTCCCCCGACAGGGAATCAGCCCCAGCATTTT
CDR3 protein: CASSPPTGNQPQHF

clone size: .
V gene: TRBV5-1
D gene: .
J gene: TRBJ2-5
CDR3 length: 14
CDR3 DNA: TGCGCCAGCAGGCGCCGACAGGCCCAAGAGACCCAGTACTTC
CDR3 protein: CASRRRQAQETQYF

clone size: .
V gene: TRBV5-4
D gene: TRBD1
J gene: TRBJ1-3
CDR3 length: 17
CDR3 DNA: TGTGCCAGCAGCGAGGACAGGGGTCTGTCATCTGGAAACACCATATATTTT
CDR3 protein: CASSEDRGLSSGNTIYF

clone size: .
V gene: TRBV5-6
D gene: TRBD1
J gene: TRBJ2-2
CDR3 length: 16
CDR3 DNA: TGTGCCAGCAGCTTGGGTGGGACAGGGGACACCGGGGAGCTGTTTTTT
CDR3 protein: CASSLGGTGDTGELFF

clone size: .
V gene: TRBV9
D gene: TRBD2
J gene: TRBJ2-5
CDR3 length: 14
CDR3 DNA: TGTGCCAGCAGCCCTACTAGCGGGCAAGAGACCCAGTACTTC
CDR3 protein: CASSPTSGQETQYF

clone size: .
V gene: TRBV19
D gene: .
J gene: TRBJ2-1
CDR3 length: 15
CDR3 DNA: TGTGCCAGTAGTGCCGACAGGAGCTCCTACAATGAGCAGTTCTTC
CDR3 protein: CASSADRSSYNEQFF

clone size: .
V gene: TRBV7-2
D gene: .
J gene: TRBJ1-3
CDR3 length: 16
CDR3 DNA: TGTGCCAGCAGCTTAGCAGGGCCGATTCTTGGAAACACCATATATTTT
CDR3 protein: CASSLAGPILGNTIYF

clone size: .
V gene: TRBV7-9
D gene: .
J gene: TRBJ1-1
CDR3 length: 13
CDR3 DNA: TGTGCCAGCAGCTTCCTCGACTCCACTGAAGCTTTCTTT
CDR3 protein: CASSFLDSTEAFF

clone size: once
V gene: TRBV5-6
D gene: TRBD1
J gene: TRBJ2-7
CDR3 length: 14
CDR3 DNA: TGTGCCAGCAGCTCTCGGACAGGGTACTACGAGCAGTACTTC
CDR3 protein: CASSSRTGYYEQYF

clone size: .
V gene: TRBV7-9
D gene: .
J gene: TRBJ2-7
CDR3 length: 16
CDR3 DNA: TGTGCCAGCAGCACTCAAAGGGCCCACTTTCCGTACGAGCAGTACTTC
CDR3 protein: CASSTQRAHFPYEQYF

clone size: .
V gene: TRBV6-1
D gene: .
J gene: TRBJ1-1
CDR3 length: 14
CDR3 DNA: TGTGCCACCTGGTGGACGGGGACTAACACTGAAGCTTTCTTT
CDR3 protein: CATWWTGTNTEAFF

clone size: .
V gene: TRBV11-2
D gene: .
J gene: TRBJ2-7
CDR3 length: 14
CDR3 DNA: TGTGCCAGCAGCTTCCAACCCGGCTCCTACGAGCAGTACTTC
CDR3 protein: CASSFQPGSYEQYF

clone size: .
V gene: TRBV21-1
D gene: .
J gene: TRBJ1-1
CDR3 length: 16
CDR3 DNA: TGTGCCAGCAGCAATAGGAGGGACCGGGTAGCTCCTGAAGCTTTCTTT
CDR3 protein: CASSNRRDRVAPEAFF

clone size: .
V gene: TRBV28
D gene: .
J gene: TRBJ2-3
CDR3 length: 11
CDR3 DNA: TGTGCCAGCAGCAGCCCTGATACGCAGTATTTT
CDR3 protein: CASSSPDTQYF

clone size: .
V gene: TRBV28
D gene: .
J gene: TRBJ2-7
CDR3 length: 12
CDR3 DNA: TGTGCCAGCAGTCCCGACCCCAGGGAGCAGTACTTC
CDR3 protein: CASSPDPREQYF

clone size: .
V gene: TRBV28
D gene: TRBD2
J gene: TRBJ2-1
CDR3 length: 15
CDR3 DNA: TGTGCCAGCACTTCAACTAGCGGGGGGGCCGGTGAGCAGTTCTTC
CDR3 protein: CASTSTSGGAGEQFF

clone size: .
V gene: TRBV5-1
D gene: .
J gene: TRBJ2-7
CDR3 length: 19
CDR3 DNA: TGCGCCAGCAGCTTGGAGAAAGGGGGCCGCCGGAATTGGAGGGACGAGCAGTACTTC
CDR3 protein: CASSLEKGGRRNWRDEQYF

clone size: .
V gene: TRBV28
D gene: .
J gene: TRBJ1-2
CDR3 length: 14
CDR3 DNA: TGTGCCAGCGACGGAGGCTTGGCTAACTATGGCTACACCTTC
CDR3 protein: CASDGGLANYGYTF